Reported below is one TCR beta chain. Its antigen is currently unknown. Germline V gene sequence: CDR1 LGHNA, CDR2 YNFKEQ. This CDR3 is built from 18 residues. V dropped 0 bases and J dropped 1; count of bases not matched to a gene: 3. The PCR employed 60 Vbeta primers together with 13 Jbeta primers. Some clones are missing from TCRdb's copy, which holds only in-frame ones; the method was immunoSEQ multiplex PCR. The profile shows about 110,000 clones, around three quarters of them singletons. The data were obtained in a study of cytomegalovirus exposure and HLA in healthy donors. Whole-study context: An analysis done earlier identified more than 100 million unique TCR beta sequences from around 180 million T cells.

Regarding the study as a whole: A highly shared variant cluster was judged a likely technical artifact.

V is TRBV4-2 and J is TRBJ2-3, with 14 bases identical to TRBD2. The receptor's source is a man aged 25 to 45 in good health and CMV-seronegative. Sequenced sample: PBMCs. The CDR3, as DNA: TGTGCCAGCAGCCAAGAAGGGACTAGCGGGAGTGGCACAGATACGCAGTATTTT. It is translated as CASSQEGTSGSGTDTQYF.